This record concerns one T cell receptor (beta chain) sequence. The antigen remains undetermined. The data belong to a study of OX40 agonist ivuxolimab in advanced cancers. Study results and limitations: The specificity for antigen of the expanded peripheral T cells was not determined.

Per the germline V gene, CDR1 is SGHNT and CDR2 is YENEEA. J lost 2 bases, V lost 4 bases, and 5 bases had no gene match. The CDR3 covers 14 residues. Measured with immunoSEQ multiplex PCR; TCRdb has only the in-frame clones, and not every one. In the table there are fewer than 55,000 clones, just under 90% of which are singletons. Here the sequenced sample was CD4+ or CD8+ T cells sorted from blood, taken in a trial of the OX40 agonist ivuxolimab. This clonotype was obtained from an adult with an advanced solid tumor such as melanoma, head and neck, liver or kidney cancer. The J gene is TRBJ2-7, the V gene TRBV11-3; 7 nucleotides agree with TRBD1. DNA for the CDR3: TGTGCCAGCAGCTCCCGGGACAGAGCCTACGAGCAGTACTTC. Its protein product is CASSSRDRAYEQYF.